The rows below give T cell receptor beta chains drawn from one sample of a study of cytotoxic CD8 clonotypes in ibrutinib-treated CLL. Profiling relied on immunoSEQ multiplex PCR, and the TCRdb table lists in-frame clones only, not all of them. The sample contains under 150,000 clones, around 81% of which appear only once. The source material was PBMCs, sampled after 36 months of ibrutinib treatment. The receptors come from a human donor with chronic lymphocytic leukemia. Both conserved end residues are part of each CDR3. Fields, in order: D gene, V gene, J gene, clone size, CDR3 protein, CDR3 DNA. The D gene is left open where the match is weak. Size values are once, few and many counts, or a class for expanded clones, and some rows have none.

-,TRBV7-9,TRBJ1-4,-,CASSPYGTLGEKLFF,TGTGCCAGCAGCCCATATGGGACTTTAGGGGAAAAACTGTTTTTT
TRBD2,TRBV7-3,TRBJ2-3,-,CASSLSGGTDTQYF,TGTGCCAGCAGCCTTAGCGGGGGCACAGATACGCAGTATTTT
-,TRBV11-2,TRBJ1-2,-,CASYEGVFYGYTF,TGTGCGTCATACGAGGGGGTTTTTTATGGCTACACCTTC
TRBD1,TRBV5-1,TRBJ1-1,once,CASSLAQGGGEAFF,TGCGCCAGCAGCTTGGCCCAGGGGGGTGGTGAAGCTTTCTTT
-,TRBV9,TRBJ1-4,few,CASSVLPLNEKLFF,TGTGCCAGCAGCGTACTCCCCTTGAATGAAAAACTGTTTTTT
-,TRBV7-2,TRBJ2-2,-,CASSRGNANTGELFF,TGTGCCAGCTCTCGGGGGAACGCGAACACCGGGGAGCTGTTTTTT
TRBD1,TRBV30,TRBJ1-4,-,CAWDRDKGKLFF,TGTGCCTGGGACAGGGATAAAGGAAAACTGTTTTTT
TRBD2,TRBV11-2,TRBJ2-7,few,CASSLGLAATYEQYF,TGTGCCAGCAGCCTGGGACTAGCGGCCACCTACGAGCAGTACTTC
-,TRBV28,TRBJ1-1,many,CASSPEAFF,TGTGCCAGCAGCCCTGAAGCTTTCTTT
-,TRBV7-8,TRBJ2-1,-,CASSFGGLSYNEQFF,TGTGCCAGCAGCTTCGGAGGCCTAAGCTACAATGAGCAGTTCTTC
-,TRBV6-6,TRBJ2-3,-,CASSYEAGSTDTQYF,TGTGCCAGCAGTTACGAGGCGGGCTCTACAGATACGCAGTATTTT
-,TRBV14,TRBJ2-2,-,CASSHIPGPETGELFF,TGTGCCAGCAGCCATATACCGGGACCCGAAACCGGGGAGCTGTTTTTT
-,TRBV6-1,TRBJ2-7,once,CASSPIQTSHNEQYF,TGTGCCAGCAGTCCGATTCAAACTAGCCACAACGAGCAGTACTTC
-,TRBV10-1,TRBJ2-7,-,CASSDGIWEQYF,TGCGCCAGCAGTGACGGGATTTGGGAGCAGTACTTC
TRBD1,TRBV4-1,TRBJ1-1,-,CASSLQGEGDTEAFF,TGCGCCAGCAGCCTACAGGGGGAGGGGGACACTGAAGCTTTCTTT
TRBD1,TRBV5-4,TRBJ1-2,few,CASSSPGQGLNGYTF,TGTGCCAGCAGCTCCCCGGGACAGGGATTGAATGGCTACACCTTC
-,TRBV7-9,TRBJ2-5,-,CASSLEGAPMETQYF,TGTGCCAGCAGCTTAGAAGGGGCACCAATGGAGACCCAGTACTTC
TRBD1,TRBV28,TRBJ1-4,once,CASSLQGAEKLFF,TGTGCCAGCAGCTTACAGGGGGCGGAAAAACTGTTTTTT
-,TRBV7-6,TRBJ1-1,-,CASRTKGGTEAFF,TGTGCCAGCAGGACCAAGGGAGGCACTGAAGCTTTCTTT
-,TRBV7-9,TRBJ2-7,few,CASSLVTRDEQYF,TGTGCCAGCAGCTTAGTCACTAGGGACGAGCAGTACTTC
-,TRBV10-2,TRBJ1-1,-,CASSGRTVNTEAFF,TGCGCCAGCAGTGGTCGGACCGTGAACACTGAAGCTTTCTTT
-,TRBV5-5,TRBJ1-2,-,CASSLERYGYTF,TGTGCCAGCAGCTTGGAACGGTATGGCTACACCTTC
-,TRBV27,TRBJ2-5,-,CASSLRERETQYF,TGTGCCAGCAGTTTAAGGGAACGAGAGACCCAGTACTTC
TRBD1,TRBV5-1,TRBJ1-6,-,CASSLVYGDSNSPLHF,TGCGCCAGCAGCTTGGTATATGGGGACAGTAATTCACCCCTCCACTTT
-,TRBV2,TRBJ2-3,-,CASSQLSTSTDTQYF,TGTGCCAGCAGTCAGCTATCCACTAGCACAGATACGCAGTATTTT
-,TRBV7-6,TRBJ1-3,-,CASSPLNQGWTVLDTIYF,TGTGCCAGCAGCCCCCTCAACCAAGGTTGGACAGTTCTGGACACCATATATTTT
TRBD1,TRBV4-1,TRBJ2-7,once,CASSNRQGPYEQYF,TGCGCCAGCAGCAATCGACAGGGGCCCTACGAGCAGTACTTC